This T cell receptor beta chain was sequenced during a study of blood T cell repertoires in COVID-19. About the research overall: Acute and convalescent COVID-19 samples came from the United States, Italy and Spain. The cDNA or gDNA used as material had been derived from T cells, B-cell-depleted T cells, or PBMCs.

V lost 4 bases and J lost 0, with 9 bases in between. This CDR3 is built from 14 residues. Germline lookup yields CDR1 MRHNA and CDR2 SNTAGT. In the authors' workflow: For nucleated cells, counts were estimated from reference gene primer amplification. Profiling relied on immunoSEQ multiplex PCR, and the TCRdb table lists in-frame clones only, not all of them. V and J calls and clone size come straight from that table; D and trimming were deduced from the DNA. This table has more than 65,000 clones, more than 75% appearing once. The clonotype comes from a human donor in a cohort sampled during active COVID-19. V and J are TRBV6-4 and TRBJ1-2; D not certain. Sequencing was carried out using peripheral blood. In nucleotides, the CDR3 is TGTGCCAGCAGTGTCGTACAGCCTAACTATGGCTACACCTTC. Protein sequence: CASSVVQPNYGYTF.